The rows below give T cell receptor beta chains drawn from one sample of a study of cytotoxic CD8 clonotypes in ibrutinib-treated CLL. The protocol was immunoSEQ multiplex PCR, while the TCRdb copy is restricted to in-frame clones and leaves out a portion. This table holds roughly 100,000 clones, approximately 80% found once. This material consisted of PBMCs, taken after 12 months of ibrutinib treatment. The receptors were gathered from a human donor with chronic lymphocytic leukemia. Both conserved end residues are part of each CDR3. The order of the fields is J gene, V gene, CDR3 protein.

j_gene: TRBJ2-7; v_gene: TRBV5-4; CDR3aa: CASSPPGNYEQYF
j_gene: TRBJ2-7; v_gene: TRBV27; CDR3aa: CASTGFGSGGKQYF
j_gene: TRBJ1-1; v_gene: TRBV7-2; CDR3aa: CASSATSVTTGGGEAFF
j_gene: TRBJ2-7; v_gene: TRBV30; CDR3aa: CAWSVGTGEYEQYF
j_gene: TRBJ1-3; v_gene: TRBV10-3; CDR3aa: CAISAGQGNTIYF
j_gene: TRBJ2-2; v_gene: TRBV28; CDR3aa: CASISGTWSTGELFF
j_gene: TRBJ2-1; v_gene: TRBV5-1; CDR3aa: CASSLGQGNEQFF
j_gene: TRBJ2-7; v_gene: TRBV4-1; CDR3aa: CASSPTDRFVYEQYF
j_gene: TRBJ2-7; v_gene: TRBV6-5; CDR3aa: CASTQTPGLGEQYF
j_gene: TRBJ1-1; v_gene: TRBV30; CDR3aa: CAWTTYSMNTEAFF
j_gene: TRBJ2-7; v_gene: TRBV19; CDR3aa: CASSMQQGYEQYF
j_gene: TRBJ2-1; v_gene: TRBV5-4; CDR3aa: CASRGSTYNEQFF
j_gene: TRBJ1-5; v_gene: TRBV5-1; CDR3aa: CASSPTGGAGQPQHF
j_gene: TRBJ2-2; v_gene: TRBV5-1; CDR3aa: CASSWDRVGGELFF
j_gene: TRBJ2-5; v_gene: TRBV6-6; CDR3aa: CASSLTGKETQYF
j_gene: TRBJ2-4; v_gene: TRBV29-1; CDR3aa: CSGRLGHSRDIQYF
j_gene: TRBJ2-1; v_gene: TRBV5-1; CDR3aa: CASSLLAGEHNEQFF
j_gene: TRBJ2-3; v_gene: TRBV6-5; CDR3aa: CASSLGGITDTQYF
j_gene: TRBJ2-1; v_gene: TRBV5-1; CDR3aa: CASSLESTVGQFF
j_gene: TRBJ2-5; v_gene: TRBV11-3; CDR3aa: CASSQLAGQETQYF
j_gene: TRBJ1-2; v_gene: TRBV7-9; CDR3aa: CASSLVGGAGGYTF
j_gene: TRBJ2-2; v_gene: TRBV7-9; CDR3aa: CASSYSGVANTGELFF
j_gene: TRBJ2-1; v_gene: TRBV2; CDR3aa: CASSRTGSYNEQFF
j_gene: TRBJ1-1; v_gene: TRBV7-2; CDR3aa: CASRPGGIASTEAFF
j_gene: TRBJ1-5; v_gene: TRBV19; CDR3aa: CASSISAGVNQPQHF
j_gene: TRBJ2-5; v_gene: TRBV6-4; CDR3aa: CASSPGGGDQETQYF
j_gene: TRBJ1-3; v_gene: TRBV7-8; CDR3aa: CASSFNTGSGNTIYF
j_gene: TRBJ2-7; v_gene: TRBV5-1; CDR3aa: CASSLVLGALYEQYF
j_gene: TRBJ1-2; v_gene: TRBV6-1; CDR3aa: CASSRDPGHYGYTF
j_gene: TRBJ1-1; v_gene: TRBV7-2; CDR3aa: CASSLGGREKAFF
j_gene: TRBJ1-1; v_gene: TRBV6-1; CDR3aa: CASSEAGGRADTEAFF
j_gene: TRBJ2-2; v_gene: TRBV2; CDR3aa: CASSVQDLNTGELFF
j_gene: TRBJ2-1; v_gene: TRBV6-6; CDR3aa: CASSYPSGGALGEQFF